This T cell receptor beta chain was recorded in a study of cytomegalovirus exposure and HLA in healthy donors listed by TCRdb under 2017. General notes on the study: A later analysis indicated that the roughly 120 validation repertoires were generated on the platform also employed for the 650 to 850 repertoires of the first cohort. The study aimed to test whether signatures of past pathogen exposure could be identified by cataloging public T cell receptors. Besides the first cohort of around 700 subjects, a separate validation cohort made up of over a hundred different subjects was used. To predict cytomegalovirus infection status, the study combined high-throughput TCR immunosequencing, statistical association of individual TCRs with disease status, and machine learning.

Counted from cysteine to phenylalanine, this CDR3 has 16 amino acids. Only CDR3 DNA is held: 48 bases, read in frame from base 1. As encoded in the germline V gene, CDR1 is MDHEN while CDR2 is SYDVKM. Clipping removes 6 bases from V and 2 bases from J, with 11 as the unmatched junction base count. Library prep was done by the immunoSEQ multiplex PCR assay. Per the original workflow: A statistical classification framework was developed to diagnose cytomegalovirus status using the catalog of TCR beta chain sequences. TCRdb took over this immuneACCESS table, retaining in-frame rearrangements with V and J assigned. Such tables are incomplete; in checked studies, under half of the missing clones stem from an unresolved V gene, and the remainder is unexplained. V and J calls and clone size are given by that table; D and trimming were obtained from the DNA. Counted in this sample were under 150,000 clones; about 87% of them appeared once. 7.5% to 9% of the sample is in the top ten clones.

Comments on this clone: There is no known antigen for this receptor. No much larger clone exists at a distance of one base, and base qualities are not known.

The donors belonged to the validation cohort of under 150 subjects, which was separate from the roughly 680-subject first cohort. Broad study findings and their caveats: It was suggested by the authors that the approach could potentially be generalized to other disease states and immunological phenotypes. While some public TCRs were present in many individuals, most TCR sequences turned up only very rarely across donors. A later analysis had no HLA typing for the validation cohort, so co-occurrence there was scored across all 110 or so repertoires. In vitro tests confirmed that a few of the cytomegalovirus-associated TCR beta chains recognize cytomegalovirus antigens. The classifier was reported to diagnose cytomegalovirus status with high specificity and sensitivity in both the original cohort and the validation cohort. A later analysis found that TCRs clustered in the first cohort also tended to co-occur in the approximately 120 validation repertoires, with 94% of cluster scores above 0. The study gave a list of 150 to 200 TCR beta chains associated with cytomegalovirus.

Sequenced material: PBMCs. The sequence is built from TRBV28 and TRBJ2-3; TRBD2 agrees with 7 junctional bases. This sequence was found in a man aged 18 to 35 in good health and CMV-seropositive. The bases read TGTGCCAGCAGAGCGCCTAGCGGACGATACACAGATACGCAGTATTTT. This gives the protein CASRAPSGRYTDTQYF.